This T cell receptor beta chain is from a study of control samples from healthy donors and cancer patients. Profiling relied on immunoSEQ multiplex PCR, and the TCRdb table lists in-frame clones only, not all of them. The data hold more than 50,000 clones, with roughly 85% observed a single time. The CDR3 loop spans 16 amino acids. Germline CDR1 and CDR2: MDHEN and SYDVKM. V was clipped by 8 bases and J by 2 bases, with 18 bases between them. V and J are TRBV28 and TRBJ2-2; D tentatively fits TRBD1 or TRBD2 (5 bases each). The sequencing sample was made of blood. This clonotype was obtained from a man aged 35 to 55 in good health. In DNA, the CDR3 is TGTGCCAGCCAGTCCGAGGGACGGGAAAACACCGGGGAGCTGTTTTTT. This gives the protein CASQSEGRENTGELFF.